The source of this T cell receptor (beta chain) is a study of neoadjuvant anti-PD-1 for oral cavity cancer. TCRdb keeps only in-frame clones here, not all; method: immunoSEQ multiplex PCR. The sample shows approximately 6,800 clones, about 76% of them seen only once. Study-wide results and limits: Post-nivolumab, blood T cell clonality was significantly elevated in non-responders.

Comments on this clone: Its antigen is unknown.

V was trimmed by 0 bases and J by 6 bases, leaving 13 bases between them. Looked up from germline, CDR1 is SGHRS and CDR2 is YFSETQ. This CDR3 spans 15 amino acids. The V and J genes are TRBV5-1 and TRBJ1-5, with a possible D match to TRBD1 (6 bases). The sequence came from a person aged 35-79 years with oral cavity squamous cell carcinoma. The specimen comprised PBMCs, sampled before nivolumab (anti-PD-1) treatment. CDR3 coding DNA: TGCGCCAGCAGCTTGGTAGCGGGGGCGGCTCAGCCCCAGCATTTT. Amino acids: CASSLVAGAAQPQHF.